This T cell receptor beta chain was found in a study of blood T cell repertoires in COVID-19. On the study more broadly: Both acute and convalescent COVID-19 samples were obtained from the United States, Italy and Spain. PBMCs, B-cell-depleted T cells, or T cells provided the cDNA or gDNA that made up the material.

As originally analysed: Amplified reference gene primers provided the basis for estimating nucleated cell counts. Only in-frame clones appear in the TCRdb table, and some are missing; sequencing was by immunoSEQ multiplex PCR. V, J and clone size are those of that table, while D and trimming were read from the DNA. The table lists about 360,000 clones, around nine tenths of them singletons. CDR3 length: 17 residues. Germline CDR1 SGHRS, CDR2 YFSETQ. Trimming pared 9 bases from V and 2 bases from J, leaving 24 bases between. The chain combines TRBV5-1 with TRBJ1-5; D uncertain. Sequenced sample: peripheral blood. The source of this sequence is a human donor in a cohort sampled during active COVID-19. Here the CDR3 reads CATIVNRGLGGNQPQHF. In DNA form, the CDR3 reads TGCGCCACCATCGTAAACCGTGGCCTCGGGGGCAATCAGCCCCAGCATTTT.